The 6 T cell receptor beta chains below all came from one sample that was sequenced in a study of T-cell memory formation after mild COVID-19 (TCRdb year 2021). The library was generated by 5' RACE. Sequencing was performed on an Illumina NovaSeq 6000. TCRdb reprocessed the public reads (quality trimming at Q25 with fastp, clone calling with MiXCR) and kept in-frame beta chains. One record per CDR3 amino acid sequence lists the most common genes and DNA. This sample holds about 470,000 distinct CDR3 sequences; around a quarter were observed only once. The ten largest clones add up to about 12% of the sample. Sequenced input: PBMCs or a T cell subset sorted from them (not recorded which). The receptor set was obtained from an adult woman who had mild COVID-19 (a few samples of this study predate the infection). The sample titles of this study are shuffled in the database, so cell type and time point are left out; the donor was told from shared clones.

V and J are TRBV6-2 or TRBV6-3 and TRBJ2-1; TRBD2 aligns across 9 bases. Germline trimming cut 2 bases from V and 5 bases from J; bases unmatched to any gene: 4. The germline V gene encodes CDR1 MNHEY and CDR2 SVGEGT. The CDR3 is 15 amino acids. The CDR3 here is CASSYRGRGDNEQFF. DNA of the CDR3: TGTGCCAGCAGTTACCGCGGGAGGGGGGACAATGAGCAGTTCTTC.

This clonotype was counted only a few times. The rearrangement links TRBV12-3 or TRBV12-4 to TRBJ2-1; D is tentatively TRBD1 or TRBD2 (5 bases each). The length of the CDR3 is 15 residues. V was clipped by 3 bases and J by 5 bases, with 14 bases between them. The CDR3, as DNA: TGTGCCAGCAGTTTTGATTCCGGGACCCACAATGAGCAGTTCTTC. It is translated as CASSFDSGTHNEQFF.

This clonotype was observed a few times. The V call is TRBV15, the J call TRBJ2-3; no reliable D call. The germline gives CDR1 LNHNV, CDR2 YYDKDF (reference sequence). Trimming shortened V by 5 bases and J by 2 bases, and 8 bases separated the two germline ends. The CDR3 spans 13 residues. The chain's CDR3 is CATSGPNTDTQYF. The CDR3 bases are TGTGCCACCAGCGGCCCTAACACAGATACGCAGTATTTT.

The chain couples TRBV2 to TRBJ1-2, with no clear D. In germline, CDR1 is SNHLY, CDR2 FYNNEI. V lost 3 bases and J lost 4, with 12 bases in between. The CDR3 is made up of 14 amino acids. CDR3 protein: CASSDTGLGYGYTF. In DNA, the CDR3 is TGTGCCAGCAGTGATACGGGTTTGGGCTATGGCTACACCTTC.

This clonotype was seen many times. The V and J genes are TRBV11-2 and TRBJ2-3, with no clear D. The V gene lost 6 bases and the J gene lost 3 bases, with 7 bases spanning the gap. Germline V lookup: CDR1 SGHAT, CDR2 FQNNGV. CDR3 length equals 12 residues. CDR3 sequence: CASSYHTDTQYF. CDR3 DNA: TGTGCCAGCAGTTACCATACAGATACGCAGTATTTT. The full variable domain, rest sourced from reference TRBV11-2 and TRBJ2-3, is EAGVAQSPRYKIIEKRQSVAFWCNPISGHATLYWYQQILGQGPKLLIQFQNNGVVDDSQLPKDRFSAERLKGVDSTLKIQPAKLEDSAVYLCASSYHTDTQYFGPGTRLTVL.

This clonotype was seen more than once but under ten times. The V call is TRBV24-1, the J call TRBJ2-3; D is undetermined. Germline V gene sequence: CDR1 KGHDR, CDR2 SFDVKD. Trimming removed 6 bases at V and 4 bases at J, with 10 bases between. The CDR3 spans 13 residues. The CDR3 bases are TGTGCCACCAGTCTGGGTACCCCAGATACGCAGTATTTT. Protein: CATSLGTPDTQYF.